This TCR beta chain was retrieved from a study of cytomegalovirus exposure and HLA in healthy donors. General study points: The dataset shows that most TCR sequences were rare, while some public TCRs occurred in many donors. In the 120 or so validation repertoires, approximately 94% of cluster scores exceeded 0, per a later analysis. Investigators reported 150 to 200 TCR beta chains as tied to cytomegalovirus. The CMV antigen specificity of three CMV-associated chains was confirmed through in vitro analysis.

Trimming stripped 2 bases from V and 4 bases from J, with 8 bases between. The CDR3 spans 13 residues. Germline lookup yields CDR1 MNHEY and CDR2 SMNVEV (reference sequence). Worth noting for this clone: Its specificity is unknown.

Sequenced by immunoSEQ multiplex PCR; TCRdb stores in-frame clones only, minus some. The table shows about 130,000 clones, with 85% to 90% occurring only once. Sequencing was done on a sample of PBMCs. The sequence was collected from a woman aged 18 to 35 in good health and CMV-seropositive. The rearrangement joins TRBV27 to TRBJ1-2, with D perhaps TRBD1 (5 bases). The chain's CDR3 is CASSLGHSYGYTF. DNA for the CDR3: TGTGCCAGCAGTTTAGGACATTCCTATGGCTACACCTTC.